The source of this T cell receptor beta chain is a study of identical twins' blood T cells. Study-wide points: V gene usage reportedly matched far better within twin pairs than unrelated donors. Twin similarity might stem from environmental factors, not only genetics.

Donors were six healthy women in three monozygous twin pairs. This clonotype has just a few counts. Its target is unknown. The ends were cut back, 2 bases at V and 1 base at J, with 11 bases in the middle. This CDR3 spans 15 amino acids. Germline V gives CDR1 LGHDT, CDR2 YNNKEL (reference sequence). Libraries were made from RNA as TCR cDNA, using a modified protocol. One entry per CDR3 protein, called by TCRdb with MiXCR from the 5' RACE reads. This table has a few hundred thousand distinct CDR3 sequences, roughly 27% appearing once. The sequenced sample was PBMCs. This chain uses TRBV3-1 with TRBJ1-1; D is ambiguous. The receptor comes from a woman aged 18 to 50 in good health. The CDR3 spells CASSQYGFRNTEAFF. The DNA of the CDR3 is TGTGCCAGCAGCCAATATGGTTTCAGGAACACTGAAGCTTTCTTT.